This record covers a single TCR beta chain. Its antigen remains undetermined. Qualities for individual bases were not recorded, and no much larger clone is one base off. The data are from a study of cytomegalovirus exposure and HLA in healthy donors (dated by TCRdb to about 2017). With respect to the entire study: An earlier analysis of fewer than 750 of the donors reported under 300 Gb of sequence data and around 120 million unique TCR beta sequences obtained from approximately 180 million T cells. Typing coverage differed by locus: A, B, C, DRB1 and DQB1 were typed in roughly 629-630 donors, DQA1 in about 500, DPA1 in nearly 610, and DPB1 in 472. An earlier analysis of some 600 of the donors applied high-throughput TCR beta sequencing to assess whether each TCR beta V gene segment acted as functional or pseudogenic. Every repertoire in the discovery cohort had been generated on one and the same sequencing platform. To predict cytomegalovirus infection status, the study combined high-throughput TCR immunosequencing, statistical association of individual TCRs with disease status, and machine learning. Roughly 5 DR-DQ haplotypes were handled as single units for association and clustering, since linkage in the cohort was strong. Across 300 to 400 genotyped donors of the cohort, an average of about 240,000 unique TCR beta nucleotide sequences per donor were sequenced, and roughly 17% of those sequences were non-productive. Rather than using new phenotypic data, the later analysis identified candidate immune exposures from TCR beta sequences and from how often those sequences occurred across donors. In addition to the first cohort of roughly 700 subjects, a separate validation cohort of 120 different subjects was used. About 300 gigabases of sequencing data and roughly 90 million unique TCR sequences were included in an early release covering about 600 HLA-typed donors. Of the 350 to 400 genotyped donors, approximately 82% fell in the genetic ancestry cluster associated with self-reported Caucasian donors. Both class I and class II loci were covered by HLA typing, at four-digit resolution. A later analysis re-analyzed previously published TCR beta repertoires from several hundred donors and added high-resolution HLA genotyping to study TCR occurrence patterns. Donor age, sex, ethnicity and CMV serostatus were compiled together with the repertoire data. Using immunosequencing, the study profiled T cell repertoires from about 610 subjects and related those repertoires to cytomegalovirus serostatus. In a later genetic analysis, genome-wide SNP genotypes for about 65% of the roughly 700 donors were used, and that subset was treated as a discovery cohort. The study aimed to test whether cataloging public T cell receptors could reveal signatures of past pathogen exposure.

V was cut back by 0 bases and J by 3 bases, leaving a gap of 5 bases between them. The CDR3, cysteine through phenylalanine, is 14 amino acids long. Of the read, only the CDR3 DNA is kept; its 42 bases are in frame from base 1. CDR1 and CDR2 (MNHEY, SVGAGI) derive from the germline V gene. The protocol used for the library was the immunoSEQ multiplex PCR assay. For the multiplex PCR, a mixture combining 60 forward primers for TCR Vbeta segments and 13 reverse primers for TCR Jbeta segments was used. The CDR3 region of rearranged TCR beta genes was amplified from genomic DNA with a multiplex PCR assay. On the Illumina HiSeq System, the amplified TCR beta libraries were sequenced as 87-base-pair reads. The authors processed their data as follows. Across the roughly 700 repertoires, a later analysis counted roughly 84 million unique TCR beta chains, approximately 12 million of which were shared by at least two donors. Raw reads were error-corrected and collapsed into unique sequences with a nearest-neighbor algorithm that merged closely related sequences to remove PCR and sequencing errors. V, D and J gene segments were assigned by aligning CDR3 sequences to IMGT reference sequences. For a sequence to be retained, at least a six-nucleotide match to both a V gene segment and a J gene segment was required. A rearrangement was called productive if the CDR3 had no stop codons and remained in frame with V and J, and every other rearrangement was called non-productive. Following IMGT convention, CDR3 was defined as the stretch from the second conserved V-encoded cysteine to the conserved J-encoded phenylalanine. In an earlier analysis of more than 550 of the donors, sequences lacking an unambiguous match to a single V gene segment were excluded. In an earlier analysis of roughly 600 of the donors, a V segment was called functional when productive rearrangements were above 56.7%, and segregating when the standard deviation between donors exceeded 5%. A statistical classification framework was developed to diagnose cytomegalovirus status using the catalog of TCR beta chain sequences. In a later analysis, V and J genes were assigned by comparing TCR nucleotide sequences against IMGT/GENE-DB human TR gene sequences. A later analysis assigned CDR3 sequences and most-parsimonious VDJ recombination scenarios with the TCRdist pipeline. In a later analysis, each TCR beta chain was defined by its CDR3 amino acid sequence together with its V-gene family, and reads lacking a unique V-gene family were excluded. To address suspected cross-contamination and a sequencing artifact, a later analysis removed 592 highly shared, low-generation-probability nucleotide sequences. In a later analysis, a clonal expansion index for each public chain was calculated from normalized within-repertoire ranks of inferred template counts. Generation probabilities in a later analysis came from a VDJ recombination model fitted to out-of-frame rearrangements, and those results were checked against IGoR. In a later analysis, hypergeometric tests were used to score TCR-TCR, TCR-HLA and TCR-CMV co-occurrence, with a repertoire-size bias correction applied to TCR pairs. False discovery rates were estimated in a later analysis by permuting HLA or CMV assignments 20 times. In a later analysis, co-occurring TCRs were grouped using DBSCAN, and TCRdist sequence similarity was added for clustering within HLA-allele-positive subsets. Repertoires with fewer than 30,000 or more than 120,000 public chains were left out of co-occurrence clustering, as were a few repertoires with anomalous nucleotide sharing. In its TCRdb copy, this immuneACCESS table keeps in-frame sequences only and misses some clones. Where compared with another copy, unresolved V genes explain less than half of these, and the others have no known cause. Clone size and V and J calls were adopted from that table, with D and trimming inferred from the DNA. Recorded for this sample are 150,000 to 200,000 clones; around 80% of them occurred a single time. The ten largest clonotypes hold 4.3% of the sample.

Results the study describes overall, beyond this receptor: In the study, around 160 TCR beta chains were listed as associated with cytomegalovirus. A later genetic analysis reported fewer N-insertions in productive TCRs among donors in an Asian-associated ancestry cluster than the roughly 670-donor mean. Presence/absence analyses assumed roughly uniform sequencing depth across donors, an assumption that may not hold. The 87-base-pair reads could not distinguish some IMGT-functional V segments, including TRBV6-2 and TRBV6-3, so those segments were excluded. The authors suggested that the approach could potentially be extended to other disease states and immunological phenotypes. In a later genetic analysis, a missense DCLRE1C variant was associated with V-gene and J-gene trimming of TCR beta chains, and the association was replicated in an independent cohort. At a false discovery rate of 0.05, a later analysis linked 16,951 TCR beta sequences to specific HLA alleles. According to a later analysis, most CMV-associated TCR beta chains appeared to be HLA-restricted, and the HLA associations seemed to be driven largely by CMV exposure. Correlated functional status among segregating V segments might be attributable to linkage disequilibrium, but an unknown experimental factor could not be ruled out. Most TCR sequences were seen in very few donors, while some public TCRs were found in many individuals. This cohort had only TCR beta chains sequenced, and the lack of alpha or paired-chain data limited which features could be detected. A further reported finding was that TCR beta sequences accurately predicted the HLA-A and HLA-B alleles for most subjects in the first cohort. A later analysis reported that several top co-occurrence clusters appeared linked to parvovirus B19, influenza, CMV and Epstein-Barr virus. Broadly in line with IMGT annotations, most TCR beta V segments showed up in productive rearrangements about 90% or about 30% of the time in an earlier analysis of under 700 of the donors. In a later analysis, HLA-associated TCR beta chains showed more clonal expansion and lower generation probabilities than non-associated chains that were equally common. The classifier was reported to diagnose cytomegalovirus status with high specificity and sensitivity in both the original and validation cohorts. Because some donors lacked HLA typing at each locus, the association tests relied only on the typed subset. Immune exposure information for the cohort was limited to CMV serostatus. The sequencing pipeline was judged likely to have produced a cluster of highly shared sequence variants as a technical artifact. In vitro tests confirmed that a few of the cytomegalovirus-associated TCR beta chains recognize cytomegalovirus antigens. Because counts were too low, roughly 17 rarely observed V segments, including chromosome 9 orphons, were left out of the earlier analysis of approximately 500 of the donors. A later analysis found that TCR association rates varied across HLA loci, with DRB1 alleles showing the most associated TCRs and HLA-C alleles the fewest. Strong co-occurrence of HLA alleles, especially DR and DQ, made assigning TCR associations to individual alleles difficult.

The cohort was made up of under 800 healthy bone marrow donors. At the time of sampling, every cohort member was nominally healthy, though immune exposures that went unrecorded were likely present. The donor was CMV seronegative and belonged to the group of roughly 330 seronegative cohort members. Each donor provided a peripheral blood sample, and peripheral blood mononuclear cells were used for TCR beta sequencing. Genomic DNA extraction from the blood cell samples was performed with the Qiagen DNeasy Blood Extraction Kit. Recombination linked TRBV6-5 to TRBJ1-4; there is no confident call for the D gene. The material sequenced was PBMCs. This TCR derives from a man aged 35 to 55 in good health and CMV-seronegative. Here the CDR3 is given as CASSYSAANEKLFF. The nucleotide sequence reads as follows: TGTGCCAGCAGTTACTCTGCAGCTAATGAAAAACTGTTTTTT.